These T cell receptor beta chains were read from a single sample in a study of CD8+ T cells in alopecia areata. Some clones are missing from TCRdb's copy, which holds only in-frame ones; the method was immunoSEQ multiplex PCR. The sample consists of 200,000 or so clones, more than 45% of them appearing once. The sample was CD4+ T cells sorted from blood, taken at week 24, from a patient treated with tofacitinib. These TCRs come from a human donor with alopecia areata. The CDR3 runs from the conserved cysteine through the conserved F or W. The D gene is left open where the match is weak. Rows give clone size only sometimes, using once, few, many, or a class for an expanded clone.

14,TRBV5-6,TRBJ2-7,TRBD2,.,CASSKTSGNYEQYF,TGTGCCAGCAGCAAAACTAGCGGAAACTACGAGCAGTACTTC
13,TRBV7-2,TRBJ1-1,TRBD1,once,CASSPTQGPKAFF,TGTGCCAGCAGCCCAACACAGGGGCCAAAAGCTTTCTTT
14,TRBV4-3,TRBJ2-7,.,.,CASSQDPPALGQYF,TGCGCCAGCAGCCAAGATCCCCCGGCCCTCGGGCAGTACTTC
16,TRBV30,TRBJ1-5,TRBD1,few,CAWSTPGGQGNQPQHF,TGTGCCTGGAGTACACCCGGAGGACAGGGCAATCAGCCCCAGCATTTT
12,TRBV6-5,TRBJ2-1,.,.,CASGPPYNEQFF,TGTGCCAGCGGGCCTCCTTACAATGAGCAGTTCTTC
15,TRBV7-2,TRBJ2-3,.,.,CASSPPSASTDTQYF,TGTGCCAGCAGCCCACCAAGTGCTAGCACAGATACGCAGTATTTT
11,TRBV10-3,TRBJ1-2,.,few,CATRDVDGYTF,TGTGCCACCCGGGACGTTGATGGCTACACCTTC
14,TRBV2,TRBJ2-1,TRBD2,.,CASTGTSSYNEQFF,TGTGCCAGCACCGGGACTAGCTCCTACAATGAGCAGTTCTTC
13,TRBV28,TRBJ2-5,.,few,CASQGTIQETQYF,TGTGCCAGCCAGGGGACAATCCAAGAGACCCAGTACTTC
11,TRBV30,TRBJ1-2,.,few,CAWGLDYGYTF,TGTGCCTGGGGACTAGACTATGGCTACACCTTC
17,TRBV28,TRBJ2-1,TRBD2,.,CASSLTSGRGAYNEQFF,TGTGCCAGCAGCCTAACTAGCGGGAGGGGGGCCTACAATGAGCAGTTCTTC
13,TRBV18,TRBJ2-7,TRBD1,.,CASSRDRDDEQYF,TGTGCCAGCAGCCGGGACAGGGACGACGAGCAGTACTTC
15,TRBV5-4,TRBJ2-2,.,few,CASTPDLLNTGELFF,TGTGCCAGCACCCCAGACCTGTTGAACACCGGGGAGCTGTTTTTT
15,TRBV6-5,TRBJ2-5,TRBD1,few,CASSYWTGGKETQYF,TGTGCCAGCAGTTATTGGACAGGGGGAAAAGAGACCCAGTACTTC
15,TRBV11-2,TRBJ2-6,.,.,CASSLGGAGANVLTF,TGTGCCAGCAGCTTAGGAGGGGCTGGGGCCAACGTCCTGACTTTC
14,TRBV7-9,TRBJ1-1,.,.,CASSLGQENTEAFF,TGTGCCAGCAGCTTAGGACAGGAGAACACTGAAGCTTTCTTT
17,TRBV21-1,TRBJ1-5,.,few,CASSKDLLAHGSQPQHF,TGTGCCAGCAGCAAAGATCTGTTGGCCCATGGGAGTCAGCCCCAGCATTTT
14,TRBV7-2,TRBJ2-1,.,.,CASSLVFGDDEQFF,TGTGCCAGCAGCTTAGTATTCGGGGATGATGAGCAGTTCTTC
17,TRBV7-2,TRBJ2-1,.,.,CASSLEIAGTRNNEQFF,TGTGCCAGCAGCTTAGAAATCGCGGGAACGCGGAACAATGAGCAGTTCTTC
12,TRBV29-1,TRBJ2-5,.,few,CSSQGREETQYF,TGCAGCTCACAGGGACGAGAAGAGACCCAGTACTTC
15,TRBV5-1,TRBJ2-5,.,.,CASSLVRSGKETQYF,TGCGCCAGCAGCTTAGTCAGGTCGGGAAAAGAGACCCAGTACTTC
14,TRBV6-6,TRBJ2-5,TRBD1,.,CASSPGQGVETQYF,TGTGCCAGCAGTCCGGGACAGGGAGTGGAGACCCAGTACTTC
14,TRBV4-3,TRBJ2-7,.,.,CASSQDHSSHEQYF,TGCGCCAGCAGCCAAGACCATAGTTCCCACGAGCAGTACTTC
11,TRBV5-6,TRBJ2-7,.,.,CASSLKYEQYF,TGTGCCAGCAGCTTGAAGTACGAGCAGTACTTC
15,TRBV6-5,TRBJ2-3,.,.,CASSARDLHTDTQYF,TGTGCCAGCAGCGCCCGGGACCTTCACACAGATACGCAGTATTTT
15,TRBV2,TRBJ2-7,.,.,CASSKTGTITYEQYF,TGTGCCAGCAGTAAGACCGGGACAATTACCTACGAGCAGTACTTC
15,TRBV27,TRBJ1-4,.,.,CASSPNRAANEKLFF,TGTGCCAGCAGTCCGAACAGGGCAGCTAATGAAAAACTGTTTTTT
13,TRBV7-2,TRBJ1-2,.,.,CASSRRGNYGYTF,TGTGCCAGCAGCCGACGCGGAAACTATGGCTACACCTTC